This T cell receptor (beta chain) was identified during a study of blood T cell repertoires in COVID-19. About the study: Sites in the United States, Italy and Spain provided acute and convalescent COVID-19 samples. T cells, B-cell-depleted T cells, or PBMCs supplied cDNA or gDNA.

As processed by the authors: Using reference gene primer amplification, nucleated cell counts were estimated. Assay: immunoSEQ multiplex PCR; the TCRdb copy retains only in-frame clones and omits some. Clonal size and the V and J genes are those of that table, whereas D and trimming came from the DNA. The sample lists over 70,000 clones, approximately 89% seen once, with 6% to 7.5% in the top ten. Germline V gene sequence: CDR1 MNHEY, CDR2 SVGEGT. After removal of 4 bases from V and 5 bases from J, the junction contained 7 bases not matched to a gene. The CDR3 runs 14 residues. This clone was counted between two and nine times.

The origin of this receptor is a woman of 80 years or more with acute or convalescent COVID-19. The sample taken for sequencing was peripheral blood. V gene TRBV6-2 or TRBV6-3 combines with J gene TRBJ1-1, with 7 bases that match TRBD1. CDR3 in amino acids: CASSSWTGRTEAFF. CDR3 in DNA: TGTGCCAGCAGTTCTTGGACAGGCAGGACTGAAGCTTTCTTT.